These 21 T cell receptor beta chains came from one sample sequenced in a study of blood T cell repertoires in COVID-19. Data came from immunoSEQ multiplex PCR; TCRdb stores just in-frame clones and leaves some out. The sample yields tens of thousands of clones, around 84% seen once. The specimen sequenced was peripheral blood. These receptors all stem from a man aged 65-85 years with acute or convalescent COVID-19.

V and J are TRBV7-2 and TRBJ2-2, with 7 bases lining up with TRBD2. This CDR3 has 10 amino acids. V trimming: 11 bases; J trimming: 6 bases; junction bases outside the gene matches: 0. From germline, CDR1 is SGHTA and CDR2 FQGNSA. In DNA form, the CDR3 reads TGTGCCGGGGGGGCCGGGGAGCTGTTTTTT. This gives the protein CAGGAGELFF.

This clone has more than one count but fewer than ten. V and J are TRBV27 and TRBJ1-4, with no clear D. V lost 3 bases, J lost 10 bases, and 12 bases lay in between. Germline V gene lookup returns CDR1 MNHEY and CDR2 SMNVEV (reference sequence). The CDR3 runs 13 residues. This chain's CDR3 is CASSFGSAGKLFF. The CDR3 DNA sequence: TGTGCCAGCAGTTTCGGGTCGGCGGGAAAACTGTTTTTT.

J is TRBJ2-1 and V is TRBV18, with D possibly being TRBD1 (6 bases). Per germline, CDR1 KGHSH and CDR2 LQKENI. The CDR3 totals 14 residues. The ends were cut back, 3 bases at V and 9 bases at J, with 15 bases in the middle. The CDR3 protein is CASSPDSQWAEQFF. CDR3 bases: TGTGCCAGCTCACCGGACAGCCAATGGGCTGAGCAGTTCTTC.

The gene calls are TRBV7-2 and TRBJ1-3; D ambiguous. Trimming removed 5 bases from V and 0 bases from J, with 8 bases in between. The CDR3 is made up of 14 amino acids. From germline, CDR1 is SGHTA and CDR2 FQGNSA. The CDR3: CASSPGLSGNTIYF. The CDR3 DNA reads TGTGCCAGCAGCCCCGGTCTCTCTGGAAACACCATATATTTT.

The chain joins TRBV28 to TRBJ1-6; 8 bases are shared with TRBD1. Germline assignment: CDR1 MDHEN and CDR2 SYDVKM. Germline trimming cut 2 bases from V and 6 bases from J; bases unmatched to any gene: 3. This CDR3 contains 15 residues. The CDR3 DNA is TGTGCCAGCAGTTTAGACAGGGGTTTTAATTCACCCCTCCACTTT. As protein: CASSLDRGFNSPLHF.

This clone occurred a few times. This sequence joins TRBV4-1 and TRBJ1-3, with TRBD1 matching over 8 bases. The CDR3 length is 17 residues. J was trimmed by 2 bases and V by 0 bases; bases with no gene match: 6. Germline V gene data show CDR1 as MGHRA and CDR2 as YSYEKL. CDR3 amino acids: CASSQDPGQGAGNTIYF. Here the CDR3 DNA reads TGCGCCAGCAGCCAAGACCCTGGACAGGGAGCTGGAAACACCATATATTTT.

The chain employs TRBV15 and TRBJ2-4; D remains unclear. Germline CDR1 and CDR2: LNHNV and YYDKDF (reference sequence). The CDR3 extends over 12 amino acids. V lost 0 bases, J lost 10 bases, and 7 bases lay in between. The CDR3 loop is CATSRDDEIQYF. The CDR3 DNA reads TGTGCCACCAGCAGAGATGATGAGATTCAGTACTTC.

The chain has TRBV12-3 or TRBV12-4 and TRBJ2-7, with D maybe TRBD1 (5 bases). CDR3 length: 12 residues. V dropped 3 bases and J dropped 4 bases, with 7 bases sitting between them. The CDR3 protein is CASSFSGYEQYF. The DNA for the CDR3 is TGTGCCAGCAGTTTCTCAGGGTACGAGCAGTACTTC.

V and J are TRBV5-1 and TRBJ2-1; tentative D call: TRBD1 (5 bases). Germline CDR1 and CDR2: SGHRS and YFSETQ. This CDR3 has 16 amino acids. V lost 1 base and J lost 0, with 11 bases in between. The CDR3 nucleotides read TGCGCCAGCAGCTTGCCGACAGCCACCTCCTACAATGAGCAGTTCTTC. Translating gives CASSLPTATSYNEQFF. Combining the CDR3 with reference TRBV5-1 and TRBJ2-1 gives the whole variable domain KAGVTQTPRYLIKTRGQQVTLSCSPISGHRSVSWYQQTPGQGLQFLFEYFSETQRNKGNFPGRFSGRQFSNSRSEMNVSTLELGDSALYLCASSLPTATSYNEQFFGPGTRLTVL.

This chain connects TRBV3-1 (or the pseudogene TRBV3-2) to TRBJ1-1; no clear D. Trimming took off 6 bases at V and 4 bases at J, with 15 bases between the two ends. CDR3 length: 14 residues. The germline gives CDR1 LGHDT, CDR2 YNNKEL (reference sequence). This CDR3 is CASRGEGSGTEAFF. The CDR3 nucleotides are TGTGCCAGCAGGGGAGAAGGGTCTGGCACTGAAGCTTTCTTT.

There are a few counts of this clone. The V and J genes are TRBV15 and TRBJ1-2, with 11 bases lining up with TRBD1. The CDR3 spans 17 residues. Germline trimming cut 4 bases from V and 4 bases from J; bases unmatched to any gene: 11. Germline loops: CDR1 LNHNV, CDR2 YYDKDF (reference sequence). CDR3 region: CATSIGGQGANRYGYTF. For the CDR3, the DNA is TGTGCCACCAGCATAGGCGGACAGGGGGCGAACCGCTATGGCTACACCTTC.

The chain links TRBV5-6 to TRBJ1-4, with 10 bases that match TRBD1. This CDR3 is built from 15 residues. In germline, CDR1 is SGHDT, CDR2 YYEEEE. Germline trimming cut 3 bases from V and 6 bases from J; bases unmatched to any gene: 5. The CDR3 reads CASSSRGTGDEKLFF. CDR3 nucleotides: TGTGCCAGCAGCTCTAGAGGGACAGGGGATGAAAAACTGTTTTTT.

The gene calls are TRBV20-1 and TRBJ1-2; D call uncertain. Looked up from germline, CDR1 is DFQATT and CDR2 is SNEGSKA (reference sequence). The V and J ends lost 6 bases and 2 bases respectively, with 4 bases between them. This CDR3 contains 10 residues. The CDR3 nucleotides are TGCAGTGCACAGAACTATGGCTACACCTTC. Its translation is CSAQNYGYTF.

As DNA, the CDR3 is TGTGCCAGCAGTTCAGAGCGGTTCTTCTACACCTTC. Protein sequence: CASSSERFFYTF. The chain is built from TRBV11-2 and TRBJ1-2; D remains ambiguous. Between the trimmed V and J ends, which lost 6 bases and 10 bases, there was a span of 15 bases. Germline-derived CDR1 and CDR2 are SGHAT and FQNNGV. This CDR3 is 12 amino acids long.

This sequence joins TRBV19 and TRBJ1-5; the D gene is possibly TRBD1 (5 bases). The CDR3 has 13 residues. Germline CDR1 and CDR2: LNHDA and SQIVND (reference sequence). Trimming shortened V by 10 bases and J by 5 bases, and 15 bases separated the two germline ends. The CDR3 region is CAISDSSYQPQHF. CDR3 bases: TGTGCCATCTCAGACAGCTCCTATCAGCCCCAGCATTTT.

This chain connects TRBV5-8 to TRBJ2-7, with TRBD2 identical over 8 bases. J lost 5 bases, V lost 7 bases, and 8 bases had no gene match. This CDR3 is built from 13 residues. The germline V gene encodes CDR1 SGHTS and CDR2 YDEGEE. In DNA form, the CDR3 reads TGTGCCAGCCGTGGCCGGGGGGGCGACGAGCAGTACTTC. Its translation is CASRGRGGDEQYF.

This clone occurred once. V gene TRBV4-3 combines with J gene TRBJ1-4; no clear D gene. Germline V gives CDR1 LGHNA, CDR2 YSLEER. This CDR3 has 14 residues. V lost 4 bases and J 4 bases, leaving 10 bases between the germline ends. The CDR3 DNA sequence: TGCGCCAGCAGCCTGTCTGTCAGTAATGAAAAACTGTTTTTT. Its translation is CASSLSVSNEKLFF.

V usage is TRBV24-1 and J usage is TRBJ2-7; D possibly corresponds to TRBD2 (5 bases). The CDR3 contains 14 residues. Germline V gene lookup returns CDR1 KGHDR and CDR2 SFDVKD. V shed 2 bases and J shed 3 bases, with 10 bases lying between them. The CDR3 DNA follows: TGTGCCACCAGTGATTCCCGAGGAGGCTACGAGCAGTACTTC. Translated: CATSDSRGGYEQYF.

V gene TRBV3-1 (or the pseudogene TRBV3-2) combines with J gene TRBJ1-5; the D gene is possibly TRBD1 (5 bases). V was clipped by 2 bases and J by 6 bases, with 14 bases between them. The germline V gene has CDR1 LGHDT and CDR2 YNNKEL (reference sequence). This CDR3 contains 15 residues. This CDR3 reads CASSQTQGRAQPQHF. The DNA for the CDR3 is TGTGCCAGCAGCCAAACGCAGGGTAGGGCTCAGCCCCAGCATTTT.

The rearrangement joins TRBV30 to TRBJ1-1; no definite D call. Germline loops: CDR1 GTSNPN, CDR2 SVGIG (reference sequence). This CDR3 region has 12 residues. The V end was cut by 2 bases, the J end by 9 bases, with 13 bases between. The CDR3 loop reads CAWSNRRIKAFF. Written as DNA, the CDR3 is TGTGCCTGGAGTAATAGGAGGATTAAAGCTTTCTTT.

The CDR3 DNA reads as TGTGCCAGCAGCTTAGCAGGGGGGGGGAGGCCCCAGCATTTT. As protein: CASSLAGGGRPQHF. The V call is TRBV7-2, the J call TRBJ1-5, with D perhaps matching TRBD1 (6 bases). V lost 0 bases, J lost 9 bases, and 12 bases lay in between. CDR3 size: 14 residues. Germline assignment: CDR1 SGHTA and CDR2 FQGNSA. The variable domain in full, with the rest retrieved from reference TRBV7-2 and TRBJ1-5, is GAGVSQSPSNKVTEKGKDVELRCDPISGHTALYWYRQSLGQGLEFLIYFQGNSAPDKSGLPSDRFSAERTGGSVSTLTIQRTQQEDSAVYLCASSLAGGGRPQHFGDGTRLSIL.